This is a list of T cell receptor beta chains from one sample in a study of cytomegalovirus exposure and HLA in healthy donors. TCRdb's copy holds only in-frame clones and misses some; the assay was immunoSEQ multiplex PCR. The top ten clones hold approximately 1.9% of a sample with around 100,000 clones, around four fifths of them seen once. The sample taken for sequencing was PBMCs. Receptors were obtained from a woman in her thirties or forties in good health and CMV-seronegative. CDR3s include the opening cysteine and the closing phenylalanine or tryptophan. The order of the fields is D gene, V gene, clone size, J gene, CDR3 protein, CDR3 DNA. A D gene is named only where the DNA matches it firmly. Clone size is given for some rows only: seen once, a few or many times, or a class if the clone is expanded.

TRBD2,TRBV7-9,NA,TRBJ2-1,CASSIYVAGGGNEQFF,TGTGCCAGCAGCATCTACGTAGCGGGAGGGGGGAATGAGCAGTTCTTC
TRBD2,TRBV6-4,NA,TRBJ2-1,CASSVGSGRYNEQFF,TGTGCCAGCAGTGTAGGTAGCGGGAGATACAATGAGCAGTTCTTC
TRBD1,TRBV7-2,few,TRBJ1-1,CASSLGGRGQTEAFF,TGTGCCAGCAGCTTAGGGGGCAGGGGGCAAACTGAAGCTTTCTTT
NA,TRBV28,NA,TRBJ2-7,CASSGSYEQYF,TGTGCCAGTTCAGGCTCCTACGAGCAGTACTTC
NA,TRBV19,NA,TRBJ2-1,CASSLFGGRGYNEQFF,TGTGCCAGTAGTCTATTCGGGGGCAGGGGGTACAATGAGCAGTTCTTC
NA,TRBV28,NA,TRBJ1-5,CASRRRGGNQPQHF,TGTGCCAGCAGGCGACGCGGGGGCAATCAGCCCCAGCATTTT
NA,TRBV2,NA,TRBJ1-1,CASSDDRPTEAFF,TGTGCCAGCAGTGACGACAGACCCACTGAAGCTTTCTTT
NA,TRBV4-3,NA,TRBJ1-5,CASSQVPGVGQPQHF,TGCGCCAGCAGCCAAGTTCCGGGAGTTGGTCAGCCCCAGCATTTT
NA,TRBV27,NA,TRBJ2-1,CASSFGGNEQFF,TGTGCCAGCAGTTTCGGAGGGAATGAGCAGTTCTTC
TRBD1,TRBV5-8,NA,TRBJ1-2,CASSPGQGEFLGYGYTF,TGTGCCAGCAGCCCGGGACAGGGAGAGTTTTTAGGCTATGGCTACACCTTC
NA,TRBV9,NA,TRBJ2-1,CASSVQAGDEQFF,TGTGCCAGCAGCGTTCAGGCGGGTGATGAGCAGTTCTTC
NA,TRBV27,few,TRBJ1-2,CASSLSGGNYGYTF,TGTGCCAGCAGTTTATCTGGCGGTAACTATGGCTACACCTTC
NA,TRBV18,NA,TRBJ2-3,CASSLGGDTQYF,TGTGCCAGCTCCCTAGGCGGGGATACGCAGTATTTT
TRBD1,TRBV6-5,NA,TRBJ1-1,CASRTGVTEAFF,TGTGCCAGTCGGACAGGGGTGACTGAAGCTTTCTTT
TRBD2,TRBV7-9,NA,TRBJ2-3,CASSNFVGGRGTDTQYF,TGTGCCAGCAGCAACTTCGTCGGCGGGAGGGGAACAGATACGCAGTATTTT
TRBD2,TRBV2,NA,TRBJ2-1,CASRGLAGVGNEQFF,TGTGCCAGCAGGGGGCTAGCGGGAGTTGGGAATGAGCAGTTCTTC
NA,TRBV6-1,once,TRBJ1-6,CASSESSSYNSPLHF,TGTGCCAGCAGTGAATCTAGCTCCTATAATTCACCCCTCCACTTT
NA,TRBV2,few,TRBJ2-5,CASSEGGLAGETQYF,TGTGCCAGCAGTGAAGGGGGCCTCGCGGGGGAGACCCAGTACTTC
TRBD2,TRBV4-3,NA,TRBJ2-3,CASSHIAGPRTDTQYF,TGCGCCAGCAGCCACATAGCGGGTCCTCGCACAGATACGCAGTATTTT
TRBD2,TRBV7-8,NA,TRBJ2-7,CASSLGSGGYEQYF,TGTGCCAGCAGCTTAGGTAGCGGGGGCTACGAGCAGTACTTC
NA,TRBV28,NA,TRBJ2-2,CASSLGSAGTGELFF,TGTGCCAGCAGTTTAGGGTCTGCGGGCACCGGGGAGCTGTTTTTT
NA,TRBV5-1,NA,TRBJ2-7,CASSLPDSAYEQYF,TGCGCCAGCAGCTTGCCGGACAGCGCCTACGAGCAGTACTTC
TRBD1,TRBV7-9,few,TRBJ1-5,CASSPSGQGNQPQHF,TGTGCCAGCAGCCCATCGGGACAGGGGAACCAGCCCCAGCATTTT
NA,TRBV7-9,once,TRBJ1-2,CSSSFGHGYTF,TGTTCCAGCAGCTTTGGGCACGGCTACACCTTC
NA,TRBV4-1,NA,TRBJ2-4,CASSQSGGRMVKNIQYF,TGCGCCAGCAGCCAAAGTGGGGGCAGGATGGTGAAGAACATTCAGTACTTC
NA,TRBV6-5,few,TRBJ2-7,CATGMTYEQYF,TGTGCCACGGGGATGACCTACGAGCAGTACTTC